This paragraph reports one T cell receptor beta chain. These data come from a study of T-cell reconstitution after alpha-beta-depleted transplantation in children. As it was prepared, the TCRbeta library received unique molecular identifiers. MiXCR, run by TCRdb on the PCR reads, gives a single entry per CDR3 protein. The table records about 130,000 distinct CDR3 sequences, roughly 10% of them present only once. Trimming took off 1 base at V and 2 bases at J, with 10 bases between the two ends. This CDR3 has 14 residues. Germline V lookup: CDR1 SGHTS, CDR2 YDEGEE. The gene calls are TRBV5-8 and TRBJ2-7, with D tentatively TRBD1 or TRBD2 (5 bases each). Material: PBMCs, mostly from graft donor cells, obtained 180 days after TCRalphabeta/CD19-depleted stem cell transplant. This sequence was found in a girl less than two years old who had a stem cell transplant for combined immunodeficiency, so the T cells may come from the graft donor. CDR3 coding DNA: TGTGCCAGCAGCTTGCTACGGGACCCCTACGAGCAGTACTTC. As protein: CASSLLRDPYEQYF. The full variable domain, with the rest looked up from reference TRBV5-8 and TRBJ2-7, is EAGVTQSPTHLIKTRGQQATLRCSPISGHTSVYWYQQALGLGLQFLLWYDEGEERNRGNFPPRFSGRQFPNYSSELNVNALELEDSALYLCASSLLRDPYEQYFGPGTRLTVT.